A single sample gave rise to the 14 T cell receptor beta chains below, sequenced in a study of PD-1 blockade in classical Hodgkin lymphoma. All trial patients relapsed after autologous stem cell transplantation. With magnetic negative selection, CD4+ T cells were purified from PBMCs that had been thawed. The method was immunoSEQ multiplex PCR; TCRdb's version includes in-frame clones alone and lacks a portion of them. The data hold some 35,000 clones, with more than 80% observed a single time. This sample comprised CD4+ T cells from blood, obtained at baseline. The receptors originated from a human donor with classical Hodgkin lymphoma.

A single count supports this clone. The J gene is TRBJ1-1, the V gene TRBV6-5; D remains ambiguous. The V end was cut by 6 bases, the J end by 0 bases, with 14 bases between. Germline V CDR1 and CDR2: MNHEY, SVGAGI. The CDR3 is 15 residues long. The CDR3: CASRNLGGMNTEAFF. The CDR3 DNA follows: TGTGCCAGCAGAAACCTCGGAGGAATGAACACTGAAGCTTTCTTT.

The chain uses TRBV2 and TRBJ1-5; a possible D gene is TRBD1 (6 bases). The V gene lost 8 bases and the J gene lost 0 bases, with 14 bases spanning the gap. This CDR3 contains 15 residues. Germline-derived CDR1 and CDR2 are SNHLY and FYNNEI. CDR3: CASQGQRVSNQPQHF. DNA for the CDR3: TGTGCCAGCCAAGGACAGAGGGTTAGCAATCAGCCCCAGCATTTT.

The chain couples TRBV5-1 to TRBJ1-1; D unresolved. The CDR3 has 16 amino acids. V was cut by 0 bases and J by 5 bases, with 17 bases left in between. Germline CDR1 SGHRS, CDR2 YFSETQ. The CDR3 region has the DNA TGCGCCAGCAGCTTGGATCTGGACTTATGGGGAACTGAAGCTTTCTTT. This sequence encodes CASSLDLDLWGTEAFF.

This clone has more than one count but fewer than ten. This chain's CDR3 is CASSLDLGTGRGGYTF. The CDR3 nucleotides read TGTGCCAGCAGCTTGGACCTTGGGACAGGGAGGGGCGGCTACACCTTC. The gene calls are TRBV5-4 and TRBJ1-2, with 9 bases aligning to TRBD1. The germline gives CDR1 SGHNT, CDR2 YYREEE (reference sequence). Trimming took 0 bases from V and 8 from J; bases not matched to a gene: 11. CDR3 length: 16 amino acids.

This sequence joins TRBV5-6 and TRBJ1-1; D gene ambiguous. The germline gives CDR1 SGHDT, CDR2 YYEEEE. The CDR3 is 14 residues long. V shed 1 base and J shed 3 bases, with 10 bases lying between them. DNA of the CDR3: TGTGCCAGCAGCTTGCTGGCTTGGGACACTGAAGCTTTCTTT. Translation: CASSLLAWDTEAFF.

The CDR3 region is CASRKGAGRDYEQYF. CDR3 nucleotides: TGTGCCAGCAGAAAGGGGGCAGGGCGAGACTACGAGCAGTACTTC. The chain employs TRBV7-8 and TRBJ2-7, with 7 bases identical to TRBD1. The junction had 11 bases not matched to a gene; V was cut back by 6 bases and J by 3 bases. This CDR3 has 15 residues. Germline V lookup: CDR1 SGHVS, CDR2 FQNEAQ. The entire variable domain, with the rest obtained from reference TRBV7-8 and TRBJ2-7, is as follows: GAGVSQSPRYKVAKRGQDVALRCDPISGHVSLFWYQQALGQGPEFLTYFQNEAQLDKSGLPSDRFFAERPEGSVSTLKIQRTQQEDSAVYLCASRKGAGRDYEQYFGPGTRLTVT.

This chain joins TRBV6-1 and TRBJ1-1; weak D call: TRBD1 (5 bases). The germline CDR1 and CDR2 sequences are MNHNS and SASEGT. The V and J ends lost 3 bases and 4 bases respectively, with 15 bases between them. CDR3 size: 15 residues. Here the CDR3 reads CASSEAGGYSTEAFF. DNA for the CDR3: TGTGCCAGCAGTGAGGCTGGGGGGTATAGCACTGAAGCTTTCTTT.

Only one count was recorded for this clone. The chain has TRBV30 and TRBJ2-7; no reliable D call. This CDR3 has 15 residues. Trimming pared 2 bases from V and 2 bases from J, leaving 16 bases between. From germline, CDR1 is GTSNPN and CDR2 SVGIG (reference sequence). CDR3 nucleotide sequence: TGTGCCTGGAGTAGCCTTAGGGTCGGCGCCTACGAGCAGTACTTC. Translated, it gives CAWSSLRVGAYEQYF.

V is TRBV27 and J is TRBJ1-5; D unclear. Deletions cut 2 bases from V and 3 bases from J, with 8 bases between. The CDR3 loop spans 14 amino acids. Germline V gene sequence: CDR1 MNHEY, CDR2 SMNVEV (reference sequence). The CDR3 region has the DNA TGTGCCAGCAGTTTACCCGGTTTCAATCAGCCCCAGCATTTT. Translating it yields CASSLPGFNQPQHF.

CDR3 region: CASSVGGDRYGYTF. CDR3 nucleotides: TGTGCCAGCAGCGTTGGGGGGGATCGGTATGGCTACACCTTC. The J gene is TRBJ1-2, the V gene TRBV9, with D possibly TRBD1 on 5 matching bases. The CDR3 runs 14 residues. Trimming removed 2 bases at V and 5 bases at J, with 13 bases between. In germline, CDR1 is SGDLS, CDR2 YYNGEE.

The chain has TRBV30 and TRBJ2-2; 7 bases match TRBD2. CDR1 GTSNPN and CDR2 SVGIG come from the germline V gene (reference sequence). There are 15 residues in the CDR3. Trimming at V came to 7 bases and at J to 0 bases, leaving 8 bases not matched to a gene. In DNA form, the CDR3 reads TGTGCCTCAACACCCGGGACTACGAACACCGGGGAGCTGTTTTTT. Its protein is CASTPGTTNTGELFF.

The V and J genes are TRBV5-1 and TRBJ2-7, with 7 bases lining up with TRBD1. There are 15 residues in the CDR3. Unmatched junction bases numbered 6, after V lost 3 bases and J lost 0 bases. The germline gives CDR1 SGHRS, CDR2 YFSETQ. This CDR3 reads CASSSSGTVSYEQYF. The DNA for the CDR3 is TGCGCCAGCAGCTCATCTGGGACAGTCTCCTACGAGCAGTACTTC.

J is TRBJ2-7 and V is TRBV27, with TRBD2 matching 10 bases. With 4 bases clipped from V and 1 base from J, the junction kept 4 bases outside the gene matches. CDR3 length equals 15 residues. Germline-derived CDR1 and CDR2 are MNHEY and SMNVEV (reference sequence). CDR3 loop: CASSYGLADSYEQYF. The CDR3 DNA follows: TGTGCCAGCAGTTACGGACTAGCGGATTCCTACGAGCAGTACTTC.

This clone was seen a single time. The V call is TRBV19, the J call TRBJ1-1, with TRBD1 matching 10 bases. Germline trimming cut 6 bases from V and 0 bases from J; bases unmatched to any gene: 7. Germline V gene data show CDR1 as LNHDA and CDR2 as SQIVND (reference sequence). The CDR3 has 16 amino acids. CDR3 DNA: TGTGCCAGTAGCCAAAGACAGGGGGCTTTGAACACTGAAGCTTTCTTT. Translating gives CASSQRQGALNTEAFF.